A selection of T cell receptor beta chains follows, all from one sample in a study of CD8 T cell repertoires and HIV-1 epitope variants. Antigens for these TCRs are unknown. Measured with immunoSEQ multiplex PCR; TCRdb has only the in-frame clones, and not every one. The data contain about 5,500 clones, around 68% of them singletons. Sequenced: cultured CD8+ T cells derived from PBMCs. These receptors were taken from a male donor with HIV. CDR3s include the opening cysteine and the closing phenylalanine or tryptophan. The order of the fields is CDR3 DNA, CDR3 protein, D gene, clone size, J gene, V gene. The D gene is left open where the match is weak. Only part of the rows carry a size: once, few, many, or a class if the clone is expanded.

TGTGCCAGCAGCGGCAGGGGGCAGGGAGAGCAGTACTTC CASSGRGQGEQYF TRBD1 - TRBJ2-7 TRBV9
TGTGCCAGCAGCCAATTTTCGACAGGGGCTATGAACACTGAAGCTTTCTTT CASSQFSTGAMNTEAFF TRBD1 - TRBJ1-1 TRBV4-2
TGTGCCAGCAGCTTAGCTGTACAGGGCGGTTCACCCCTCCACTTT CASSLAVQGGSPLHF - - TRBJ1-6 TRBV7-8
TGTGCCAGTAGTATATGGGACAGTAATCAGCCCCAGCATTTT CASSIWDSNQPQHF TRBD1 - TRBJ1-5 TRBV19
TGTGCCAGCAGCTTAGGGGGGGGAGGGTCCACTGAAGCTTTCTTT CASSLGGGGSTEAFF - - TRBJ1-1 TRBV7-8
TGTGCCAGCAGCCCAGACAGTAGTGTCGACACCGGGGAGCTGTTTTTT CASSPDSSVDTGELFF - - TRBJ2-2 TRBV5-4
TGTGCCAGCAGTTCAGATGTCTCGGCCTACGAGCAGTACTTC CASSSDVSAYEQYF - - TRBJ2-7 TRBV9
TGTGCCAGCAGCTTAGTCGTGACAGGGGGGTCTTGGGGCACTGAAGCTTTCTTT CASSLVVTGGSWGTEAFF TRBD1 - TRBJ1-1 TRBV11-2
TGTGCCAGCAGTCCGGGGGGGGAGGGTTACGAGCAGTACTTC CASSPGGEGYEQYF TRBD2 - TRBJ2-7 TRBV28
TGTGCCAGCAGTTATACAGGGTATGAGGAAAAACTGTTTTTT CASSYTGYEEKLFF - - TRBJ1-4 TRBV6-5
TGTGCCAGCAGTTACAGTGGCGCTGAAGCTTTCTTT CASSYSGAEAFF - - TRBJ1-1 TRBV6-5
TGTGCCAGCAGCTCGGACAGCCAGAGGAGCTCCTACGAGCAGTACTTC CASSSDSQRSSYEQYF - - TRBJ2-7 TRBV7-8
TGTGCCAGCAGCTTGGACCGGGACAGGGGATCTGGGTACTTC CASSLDRDRGSGYF TRBD1 few TRBJ2-7 TRBV7-9
TGTGCCACCAGCACGGGCACCGGGGAGCTGTTTTTT CATSTGTGELFF - - TRBJ2-2 TRBV15
TGTGCCAGCAGCCCGGGACCCAATATTCCCTACGAGCAGTACTTC CASSPGPNIPYEQYF - - TRBJ2-7 TRBV14
TGTGCCAGCAGTTTAGGGGGTTGGACTGAAGCTTTCTTT CASSLGGWTEAFF - few TRBJ1-1 TRBV27
TGCAGCGTTTTAAAAGATACGCAGTATTTT CSVLKDTQYF - - TRBJ2-3 TRBV29-1
TGTGCCAGCAGCTTCCCCCGCCAGGGAAACAACTATGGCTACACCTTC CASSFPRQGNNYGYTF - - TRBJ1-2 TRBV7-8
TGTGCCAGCAGTTACGGGGGGGACAGGGGCCACAATGAGCAGTTCTTC CASSYGGDRGHNEQFF TRBD1 - TRBJ2-1 TRBV6-6
TGTGCCAGCAGTTTTCTGGCGGGCAATCAGCCCCAGCATTTT CASSFLAGNQPQHF - few TRBJ1-5 TRBV28
TGTGCCAGCAGTTACTCGGGGGGAATCTATGGCTACACCTTC CASSYSGGIYGYTF - - TRBJ1-2 TRBV6-5
TGTGCCAGCAGTTACTACAGGGGGGACAATGAGCAGTTCTTC CASSYYRGDNEQFF TRBD1 - TRBJ2-1 TRBV6-6
TGTGCCAGCAGCTTATCAACAGGGGCCAAAGAGACCCAGTACTTC CASSLSTGAKETQYF TRBD1 - TRBJ2-5 TRBV14
TGTGCCAGCAGTGTTCAGAGCTACGAGCAGTACTTC CASSVQSYEQYF - - TRBJ2-7 TRBV2
TGTGCCAGCGACTCAGGTGGGCGGGGAAACACCATATATTTT CASDSGGRGNTIYF - - TRBJ1-3 TRBV9
TGTGCCAGCAGTTACGGGACGGGGAACTATGGCTACACCTTC CASSYGTGNYGYTF - - TRBJ1-2 TRBV6-5
TGCGCCAGCAGCTTGGTAGGACAGGTGAACACCGGGGAGCTGTTTTTT CASSLVGQVNTGELFF TRBD1 - TRBJ2-2 TRBV5-1
TGTGCCAGCAGCGTAGCGGGAGGCCCCCCCTACAATGAGCAGTTCTTC CASSVAGGPPYNEQFF TRBD2 - TRBJ2-1 TRBV5-8
TGTGCCAGTAACTCCGGGACCCCTGGCAATCAGCCCCAGCATTTT CASNSGTPGNQPQHF - - TRBJ1-5 TRBV19
TGCGCCAGCAGCCAAGACCGGCCCAGTAGGGCGGATACGCAGTATTTT CASSQDRPSRADTQYF - - TRBJ2-3 TRBV4-3
TGCGCCAGCAGTGACAACAGGGCTAGCGACGAGCAGTACTTC CASSDNRASDEQYF - - TRBJ2-7 TRBV10-1
TGTGCCGGCAGCCCCGGAAGCGGGGAGCTGTTTTTT CAGSPGSGELFF - - TRBJ2-2 TRBV11-2
TGTGCCAGCACACACCAGGGGGCACTTAGAGATGAAAAACTGTTTTTT CASTHQGALRDEKLFF TRBD1 - TRBJ1-4 TRBV27
TGTGCCAGCAGTCATAGCGTCAGCTCCTACAATGAGCAGTTCTTC CASSHSVSSYNEQFF - few TRBJ2-1 TRBV2
TGTGCCAGCAGTTTTGCGCTACAGGGGTTGAATGAAAAACTGTTTTTT CASSFALQGLNEKLFF TRBD1 - TRBJ1-4 TRBV28
TGTGCCAGCAGCACCTTTCGGACAGGGACCGCCAATGAGCAGTTCTTC CASSTFRTGTANEQFF TRBD1 - TRBJ2-1 TRBV27
TGTGCCAGCAGTTCTAATGAATTGTTATGGACTTTAGCGTCTGAAGCTTTCTTT CASSSNELLWTLASEAFF - - TRBJ1-1 TRBV5-6
TGTGCCAGCAGCCACCCCGGACAGGGATACTACGAGCAGTACTTC CASSHPGQGYYEQYF TRBD1 - TRBJ2-7 TRBV28